The entry below gives a single T cell receptor beta chain sequence along with its context. This clone appeared a single time. Its antigen is currently not known. Per-base qualities were not stored, and no clone one base away is much larger. The germline V gene sets CDR1 to SNHLY and CDR2 to FYNNEI. Reading from cysteine to phenylalanine, the CDR3 counts 14 amino acids. Just CDR3 DNA is preserved here, 42 bases in frame from base 1. Deletion took 6 bases off V and 4 bases off J, with a span of 15 bases between the germline ends. The data were taken from a study of blood T cell repertoires in COVID-19 (dated by TCRdb to the early 2020s). Broadly, across the study: Samples covering the acute and convalescent phases of COVID-19 were provided by collaborators in the United States, Italy and Spain. Deeply sampled blood TCRbeta repertoires from subjects exposed to, actively infected with, or recovered from COVID-19 were included in the dataset. A freely available public database, intended as a resource for researchers studying the immune response to SARS-CoV-2, is where the repertoires were released. Sample metadata almost always included a de-identified subject ID, COVID-19 status, age in years and sex. The samples were drawn from two sources: the first 160 participants of the ongoing ImmuneRACE study, and 1,000 to 1,500 subjects contributed by 6 global collaborators. Where available, HLA class I and class II types were taken from metadata supplied by the sample provider and were not determined by assay-based typing. The prospective study material was composed of cDNA or gDNA derived from T cells, B-cell-depleted T cells, or PBMCs.

Participants in the prospective study were enrolled through a virtual design, were aged roughly 18 to 100 years, and lived in roughly 25 United States geographic areas. In the prospective study, participants were assigned to cohorts based on the clinical history participants reported in a screening survey and a study questionnaire. Exposed participants had been in contact, within 2 weeks of entering the study, with a person who had a PCR-confirmed or clinician-diagnosed case of COVID-19. In the prospective study, mobile phlebotomists collected whole blood, serum and a nasopharyngeal or oropharyngeal swab from each participant. Over a roughly 2-month period, participants in the prospective study had the option of providing additional blood draws and questionnaires. Before DNA extraction, blood samples from the prospective study were shipped at room temperature or frozen. The immunoSEQ Assay, a bias-controlled multiplex PCR, was used to amplify TCRbeta CDR3 regions from genomic DNA. The study's processing was this. Nucleated cell counts per sample were estimated from amplification of reference gene primers within the assay. To quantify the absolute abundance of each unique TCRbeta CDR3 rearrangement, sequence reads were collapsed and filtered. For each sample, productive Simpson clonality was calculated by taking the square root of Simpson's diversity index across productive rearrangements. In its TCRdb copy, this immuneACCESS table keeps in-frame sequences only and misses some clones. Where compared with another copy, unresolved V genes explain less than half of these, and the others have no known cause. The V and J calls and the clone size are those of that table, but D and trimming were determined from the DNA. This sample gives fewer than 400,000 clones in total; 90% of them show up just once. 3.9% of the sample is held by the ten biggest clonotypes.

Overall results and qualifications from the work: How much clinical and demographic metadata was included differed by source and by participant, and the metadata was provided uncurated.

The sequenced sample was PBMCs or T cells enriched from blood (not recorded which). The V and J segments used are TRBV2 and TRBJ1-2, and TRBD1 may be the D gene, going by 5 matching bases. This receptor was taken from a woman aged 25-40 years who had been exposed to COVID-19. The nucleotides read TGTGCCAGCAGAGGAGGGGTTCGCGGCTATGGCTACACCTTC. The translation is CASRGGVRGYGYTF. Extended through the reference TRBV2 and TRBJ1-2 proteins, this CDR3 yields the full variable domain: EPEVTQTPSHQVTQMGQEVILRCVPISNHLYFYWYRQILGQKVEFLVSFYNNEISEKSEIFDDQFSVERPDGSNFTLKIRSTKLEDSAMYFCASRGGVRGYGYTFGSGTRLTVV.